A single sample is the source of the 28 T cell receptor beta chains below, sequenced in a study of blood T cells in healthy people across ages. Together with a sample-barcoded 5' primer, a J-beta primer mix was included in a second PCR lasting roughly 6 to 12 cycles. Each CDR3 protein gets one entry after TCRdb re-called the 5' RACE reads with MiXCR. The repertoire holds 1.5 million to 2 million distinct CDR3 sequences, with about 50% as singletons. Source material: blood. The receptors shown here come from a woman in her forties in good health.

This clonotype showed up just once. The V call is TRBV4-3, the J call TRBJ1-2, with unresolved D. The CDR3 sequence is 16 residues long. CDR1 and CDR2 from the germline V gene are LGHNA and YSLEER. V was shortened by 0 bases and J by 4 bases, with 15 bases between the two germline ends. The CDR3 sequence: CASSQDLSSKSYGYTF. CDR3 DNA: TGCGCCAGCAGCCAAGATCTAAGCTCCAAGAGCTATGGCTACACCTTC.

Concerning this clonotype itself: One end of the junction varies from germline; a read error may be responsible. The gene calls are TRBV20-1 and TRBJ1-6; TRBD1 matches 10 bases. Germline CDR1 is DFQATT and CDR2 is SNEGSKA (reference sequence). CDR3 length equals 15 residues. CDR3 protein: CSARGDRGPGSPLHF. In DNA form, the CDR3 reads TGTAGTGCTAGAGGTGACAGGGGGCCAGGATCACCCCTCCACTTT.

This clonotype has a single count. V gene TRBV7-2 combines with J gene TRBJ2-7; D not certain. The J call could be wrong; TRBJ2-5 is a better fit for the DNA end. The germline gives CDR1 SGHTA, CDR2 FQGNSA. The length of the CDR3 is 14 residues. The CDR3 loop reads CASSLDPIPRTQYF. The CDR3 DNA follows: TGTGCCAGCAGCTTAGATCCCATCCCTCGGACCCAGTACTTC.

The V gene is TRBV5-6, the J gene TRBJ2-3, with 9 bases aligning to TRBD2. CDR3 size: 16 residues. Germline V CDR1 and CDR2: SGHDT, YYEEEE. After removal of 5 bases from V and 4 bases from J, the junction contained 11 bases not matched to a gene. CDR3 residues: CASSPTGGGAADTQYF. The CDR3 bases are TGTGCCAGCAGTCCGACTGGCGGGGGGGCGGCAGATACGCAGTATTTT.

V is TRBV6-2 or TRBV6-3 and J is TRBJ2-3; D is ambiguous. V was clipped by 5 bases and J by 9 bases, with 12 bases between them. The CDR3 sequence is 12 residues long. CDR1 and CDR2 (germline): MNHEY, SVGEGT. CDR3 coding DNA: TGTGCCAGCAGTCAAGATGGAGTGACGCAGTATTTT. Translating it yields CASSQDGVTQYF.

This clonotype was found a few times. J is TRBJ2-4 and V is TRBV12-3 or TRBV12-4; 8 nucleotides match TRBD1. The CDR3 is 13 amino acids. V trimming: 6 bases; J trimming: 7 bases; junction bases outside the gene matches: 5. In DNA form, the CDR3 reads TGTGCCAGCAGACCGGGACAGGAGAACATTCAGTACTTC. Translated, it gives CASRPGQENIQYF.

This clonotype was seen only once. A read error may produce the germline difference seen at one junction end. The chain uses TRBV7-2 and TRBJ2-5; D is perhaps TRBD2 (5 bases). Judging by the DNA end, TRBJ2-7 fits better; the J call may be wrong. Germline CDR1 is SGHTA and CDR2 is FQGNSA. The CDR3 extends over 15 amino acids. The CDR3 bases are TGTGCCAGCAACTTAGGTGGAGGTACGGCCTCCGAGCAGTACTTC. Its translation is CASNLGGGTASEQYF.

The chain uses TRBV20-1 and TRBJ2-5; D might be TRBD2 (6 bases). V was cut by 0 bases and J by 11 bases, with 22 bases left in between. This CDR3 region has 15 residues. Germline V CDR1 and CDR2: DFQATT, SNEGSKA (reference sequence). The CDR3 loop is CSARDLVLAEREQYF. CDR3 nucleotide sequence: TGCAGTGCTAGAGATCTGGTACTAGCCGAAAGGGAGCAGTACTTC.

V is TRBV9 and J is TRBJ1-6, with D maybe TRBD1 (6 bases). CDR1 and CDR2 from the germline V gene are SGDLS and YYNGEE. V was pared by 9 bases and J by 7 bases, with 17 bases between. The CDR3 has 14 amino acids. The CDR3 spells CATSGGGDNSPLHF. Here the CDR3 DNA reads TGTGCCACGAGCGGGGGCGGTGACAATTCACCCCTCCACTTT.

The CDR3 here is CASSAWGAPTDTQYF. In DNA form, the CDR3 reads TGTGCCAGCAGTGCGTGGGGGGCCCCCACAGATACGCAGTATTTT. The gene calls are TRBV7-2 and TRBJ2-3; either TRBD1 or TRBD2 may supply D (6 bases each). Trimming stripped 6 bases from V and 2 bases from J, with 15 bases between. CDR1 and CDR2 from the germline V gene are SGHTA and FQGNSA. The CDR3 spans 15 residues.

J is TRBJ2-7 and V is TRBV12-3 or TRBV12-4; possible D gene TRBD2, 5 bases. The tail of the sequence fits TRBJ2-4 better, so the J call may be wrong. The CDR3 contains 15 residues. CDR3 DNA: TGTGCCAGCAACGGCAGAGGGTCGGGCCGAAACATTCAGTACTTC. Amino acids: CASNGRGSGRNIQYF.

This clonotype was counted only a few times. This chain uses TRBV12-3 or TRBV12-4 with TRBJ2-7, with D perhaps matching TRBD2 (6 bases). V was trimmed by 6 bases and J by 3 bases, leaving 15 bases between them. This CDR3 spans 14 amino acids. The CDR3 region is CASSLNGGGYEQYF. CDR3 DNA: TGTGCCAGCAGCCTGAACGGGGGAGGCTACGAGCAGTACTTC.

This clonotype was counted once. The chain carries TRBV7-3 and TRBJ2-1; D is possibly TRBD1 (5 bases). V was cut by 2 bases and J by 3 bases, with 14 bases left in between. Germline CDR1 reads SGHTA; CDR2 reads FQGTGA. This CDR3 has 16 residues. DNA for the CDR3: TGTGCCAGCAGCTTAGGGCCCAGGGTAGACTACAATGAGCAGTTCTTC. It specifies CASSLGPRVDYNEQFF.

This clonotype was seen a few times. The chain has TRBV5-6 and TRBJ2-5, with D hard to call. Trimming took 6 bases from V and 8 from J, leaving 14 bases between them. This CDR3 spans 12 amino acids. Germline V gene sequence: CDR1 SGHDT, CDR2 YYEEEE. As DNA, the CDR3 is TGTGCCAGCAACGTCGATAGACTTACCCAGTACTTC. This gives the protein CASNVDRLTQYF.

The V gene is TRBV27, the J gene TRBJ2-3; a weak D match, TRBD1 (5 bases). The CDR3 contains 14 residues. Trimming removed 5 bases at V and 2 bases at J, with 11 bases between. CDR1 and CDR2 (germline): MNHEY, SMNVEV (reference sequence). CDR3 region: CASSVTDPTDTQYF. CDR3 DNA: TGTGCCAGCAGTGTGACAGACCCCACAGATACGCAGTATTTT.

The CDR3 region has the DNA TGTGCCAGCAGTTACCCAGGGACAGTAAACTACGAGCAGTACTTC. Translated: CASSYPGTVNYEQYF. The rearrangement joins TRBV6-2 or TRBV6-3 to TRBJ2-7, with 7 positions matching TRBD1. V trimming: 2 bases; J trimming: 3 bases; junction bases outside the gene matches: 7. Germline CDR1 and CDR2: MNHEY and SVGEGT. The CDR3 length is 15 residues.

The gene calls are TRBV20-1 and TRBJ2-5; D may be TRBD2 (6 bases). V was trimmed by 1 base and J by 11 bases, leaving 11 bases between them. The germline gives CDR1 DFQATT, CDR2 SNEGSKA (reference sequence). The length of the CDR3 is 11 residues. The CDR3 nucleotides read TGCAGTGCTAGAGCCCCGGGAGAGCAGTACTTC. This codes for CSARAPGEQYF.

The V call is TRBV5-8, the J call TRBJ2-7, with 7 positions matching TRBD1. CDR1 is SGHTS and CDR2 is YDEGEE in the germline V gene. V was clipped by 1 base and J by 4 bases; unmatched bases: 8. The CDR3 spans 15 residues. As DNA, the CDR3 is TGTGCCAGCAGCTTGTTCGCGACAGGGTTATACGAGCAGTACTTC. It is translated as CASSLFATGLYEQYF.

The rearrangement joins TRBV27 to TRBJ1-6, with D uncertain. Between the trimmed V and J ends, which lost 7 bases and 7 bases, there was a span of 17 bases. Per germline, CDR1 MNHEY and CDR2 SMNVEV (reference sequence). The CDR3 is 15 amino acids. CDR3 nucleotides: TGTGCCAGCACATTAAGGGCAGACGGCAATTCACCCCTCCACTTT. It encodes CASTLRADGNSPLHF.

This clonotype has a handful of counts. The CDR3 loop reads CATSRGGVPDTQYF. CDR3 bases: TGTGCCACCAGCAGAGGAGGGGTCCCAGATACGCAGTATTTT. This chain uses TRBV15 with TRBJ2-3, with D tentatively TRBD1 or TRBD2 (5 bases each). Trimming removed 1 base at V and 4 bases at J, with 9 bases between. The CDR3 runs 14 residues. CDR1 and CDR2 from the germline V gene are LNHNV and YYDKDF (reference sequence). The full variable domain, with the rest looked up from reference TRBV15 and TRBJ2-3, is DAMVIQNPRYQVTQFGKPVTLSCSQTLNHNVMYWYQQKSSQAPKLLFHYYDKDFNNEADTPDNFQSRRPNTSFCFLDIRSPGLGDTAMYLCATSRGGVPDTQYFGPGTRLTVL.

This clonotype showed up just a few times. The chain combines TRBV2 with TRBJ2-3; no reliable D call. Germline CDR1 SNHLY, CDR2 FYNNEI. V lost 0 bases, J lost 2 bases, and 6 bases lay in between. The CDR3 has 14 residues. The CDR3: CASSEASVTDTQYF. The CDR3 DNA is TGTGCCAGCAGTGAAGCTAGTGTCACAGATACGCAGTATTTT.

CDR3 sequence (DNA): TGTGCCAGCAGTAAACCTTCAGGGGGCCAGAGGGAGACCCAGTACTTC. It translates to CASSKPSGGQRETQYF. This rearrangement joins TRBV6-6 to TRBJ2-5, with 8 bases matching TRBD1. The CDR3 length is 16 residues. V was clipped by 5 bases and J by 5 bases; unmatched bases: 13. Germline-derived CDR1 and CDR2 are MNHNY and SVGAGI (reference sequence).

This clonotype turned up a few times. The J gene is TRBJ2-5, the V gene TRBV4-3; TRBD2 is a possible D gene (5 bases). The CDR3 is 14 amino acids. V lost 1 base and J 4 bases, leaving 10 bases between the germline ends. Germline-derived CDR1 and CDR2 are LGHNA and YSLEER. The CDR3 loop is CASSQGSGRETQYF. The DNA for the CDR3 is TGCGCCAGCAGCCAAGGGAGTGGGAGAGAGACCCAGTACTTC.

This clonotype has a handful of counts. The V gene is TRBV29-1, the J gene TRBJ2-1; 9 nucleotides match TRBD1. Trimming took 7 bases from V and 6 from J; bases not matched to a gene: 4. The V gene's germline CDR1 is SQVTM and CDR2 ANQGSEA. This CDR3 spans 12 amino acids. The CDR3 DNA reads as TGCAGCGGGGGGGGACAGGGCAATGAGCAGTTCTTC. It encodes CSGGGQGNEQFF.

The sample holds a few counts of this clonotype. The rearrangement joins TRBV7-2 to TRBJ1-2; no clear D. The CDR3 extends over 14 amino acids. Trimming cost V 8 bases and J 4 bases, with 17 bases left between them. From germline, CDR1 is SGHTA and CDR2 FQGNSA. The CDR3 DNA sequence: TGTGCCAGCTCCTCCCCTTGGGTTATCTATGGCTACACCTTC. Amino acids: CASSSPWVIYGYTF. Using reference TRBV7-2 and TRBJ1-2 for the parts outside the CDR3, the full variable domain is GAGVSQSPSNKVTEKGKDVELRCDPISGHTALYWYRQSLGQGLEFLIYFQGNSAPDKSGLPSDRFSAERTGGSVSTLTIQRTQQEDSAVYLCASSSPWVIYGYTFGSGTRLTVV.

V usage is TRBV28 and J usage is TRBJ2-3, with D possibly matching TRBD2 (6 bases). Germline lookup yields CDR1 MDHEN and CDR2 SYDVKM. The CDR3 has 15 amino acids. V was shortened by 9 bases and J by 0 bases, with 16 bases between the two germline ends. The CDR3 DNA follows: TGTGCCAGTGGCGGGGCCTCCTCTAGCACAGATACGCAGTATTTT. It specifies CASGGASSSTDTQYF. The full variable domain, with the rest looked up from reference TRBV28 and TRBJ2-3, is DVKVTQSSRYLVKRTGEKVFLECVQDMDHENMFWYRQDPGLGLRLIYFSYDVKMKEKGDIPEGYSVSREKKERFSLILESASTNQTSMYLCASGGASSSTDTQYFGPGTRLTVL.

The gene calls are TRBV7-2 and TRBJ1-1, with 7 bases fitting TRBD1. Germline V CDR1 and CDR2: SGHTA, FQGNSA. V gave up 5 bases and J gave up 4 bases; unmatched junction bases: 10. This CDR3 is built from 15 residues. CDR3 bases: TGTGCCAGCAGCATCCGACAGGGTCGTACCACTGAAGCTTTCTTT. It encodes CASSIRQGRTTEAFF.

V gene TRBV4-2 combines with J gene TRBJ2-3; no firm D call. The CDR3 totals 14 residues. Trimming left V 3 bases short and J 5 bases short, with 12 bases between. Germline CDR1 LGHNA, CDR2 YNFKEQ. The CDR3 bases are TGTGCCAGCAGCCAGCTACCTCCCGGAGATACGCAGTATTTT. As protein: CASSQLPPGDTQYF.